The 3 T cell receptor beta chains reported below all come from one sample, sequenced in a study of graft-versus-host responses after intestinal transplantation. Assay used: immunoSEQ multiplex PCR; TCRdb lists only in-frame clones, some missing. This table holds about 38,000 clones, around 86% found once. Source: PBMCs, taken 1,000 to 1,200 days after transplant. The receptors come from a human patient who received an intestinal transplant, so some T cells may come from the graft donor.

This clone showed up just a few times. The V gene is TRBV5-5, the J gene TRBJ2-7; 7 bases match TRBD1. V lost 4 bases to trimming and J lost 3 bases; unmatched junction nucleotides: 7. This CDR3 spans 14 amino acids. Germline CDR1 is SGHKS and CDR2 is YYEKEE (reference sequence). Here the CDR3 reads CASSGDRVFYEQYF. The DNA for the CDR3 is TGTGCCAGCAGCGGCGACAGGGTTTTCTACGAGCAGTACTTC.

The rearrangement joins TRBV18 to TRBJ2-3; unclear D gene. The CDR3 consists of 13 residues. The V end was cut by 2 bases, the J end by 3 bases, with 6 bases between. Per the germline V gene, CDR1 is KGHSH and CDR2 is LQKENI. The CDR3 DNA is TGTGCCAGCTCACCAGGCAATACAGATACGCAGTATTTT. This encodes CASSPGNTDTQYF.

V usage is TRBV19 and J usage is TRBJ1-3; D might be TRBD1 (5 bases). Germline loops: CDR1 LNHDA, CDR2 SQIVND (reference sequence). V was clipped by 6 bases and J by 1 base, with 10 bases between them. The CDR3 spans 14 residues. The CDR3 DNA reads TGTGCCAGTAGCTTGGGGACGTCTGGAAACACCATATATTTT. It specifies CASSLGTSGNTIYF.